Presented here are 17 T cell receptor beta chains from one specimen sequenced in a study of blood T cell repertoires in COVID-19. TCRdb keeps only in-frame clones here, not all; method: immunoSEQ multiplex PCR. The sample has 130,000 to 150,000 clones, under 80% seen once. The sample consisted of peripheral blood. These receptors all stem from a man at least 80 years old with acute or convalescent COVID-19.

This clone has just a few counts. V usage is TRBV30 and J usage is TRBJ1-4, with 7 bases matching TRBD1. The germline CDR1 and CDR2 sequences are GTSNPN and SVGIG (reference sequence). The CDR3 runs 12 residues. The V segment lost 4 bases and the J segment 8 bases; nucleotides outside the gene matches: 4. The CDR3 loop reads CAWKGAEEKLFF. The CDR3 DNA is TGTGCCTGGAAGGGGGCAGAGGAAAAACTGTTTTTT.

The chain is built from TRBV7-3 and TRBJ1-1; D gene unclear. This CDR3 region has 13 residues. V was clipped by 4 bases and J by 0 bases, with 6 bases between them. Germline V lookup: CDR1 SGHTA, CDR2 FQGTGA. This CDR3 reads CASSSSMNTEAFF. CDR3 nucleotide sequence: TGTGCCAGCAGCTCATCAATGAACACTGAAGCTTTCTTT.

The V gene is TRBV28, the J gene TRBJ1-6; 10 bases match TRBD1. The germline gives CDR1 MDHEN, CDR2 SYDVKM. CDR3 length: 17 residues. Trimming at V came to 4 bases and at J to 7 bases, leaving 10 bases not matched to a gene. CDR3 region: CASSSLEWTGGNSPLHF. The DNA of the CDR3 is TGTGCCAGCAGTTCCTTGGAATGGACAGGGGGGAATTCACCCCTCCACTTT. The whole variable domain, remainder taken from reference TRBV28 and TRBJ1-6, is DVKVTQSSRYLVKRTGEKVFLECVQDMDHENMFWYRQDPGLGLRLIYFSYDVKMKEKGDIPEGYSVSREKKERFSLILESASTNQTSMYLCASSSLEWTGGNSPLHFGNGTRLTVT.

The chain combines TRBV5-4 with TRBJ2-5, with D possibly matching TRBD1 (6 bases). This CDR3 is built from 15 residues. V lost 0 bases and J lost 3, with 12 bases in between. Germline V lookup: CDR1 SGHNT, CDR2 YYREEE (reference sequence). The CDR3 loop is CASSLASRTEETQYF. The CDR3 coding sequence is TGTGCCAGCAGCTTGGCCTCGAGGACAGAAGAGACCCAGTACTTC.

The J gene is TRBJ1-1, the V gene TRBV21-1; the table's D call of TRBD1 was not tested on the DNA. TRBV21-1 represents a pseudogene. This CDR3 contains 14 residues. The CDR3 DNA follows: TGTGCCAGCAGCAAAAATCCAGGGGACACTGAAGCTTTCTTT. This sequence encodes CASSKNPGDTEAFF.

CDR3: CASSVQGAGEQYF. The CDR3 DNA reads as TGTGCCAGCAGCGTACAGGGGGCTGGCGAGCAGTACTTC. This sequence joins TRBV9 and TRBJ2-7, with 8 nucleotides matching TRBD1. Germline loops: CDR1 SGDLS, CDR2 YYNGEE. The CDR3 contains 13 residues. The V segment lost 1 base and the J segment 6 bases; nucleotides outside the gene matches: 3.

The rearrangement joins TRBV7-3 to TRBJ2-6, with 8 bases fitting TRBD1. CDR1 and CDR2 (germline): SGHTA, FQGTGA. This CDR3 is built from 17 residues. Losses at the gene ends were 2 bases for V and 0 bases for J; bases not matched to a gene: 3. In nucleotides, the CDR3 is TGTGCCAGCAGCTTACAGGGGGCGCCCTCTGGGGCCAACGTCCTGACTTTC. Its protein product is CASSLQGAPSGANVLTF. The full variable domain, its missing parts supplied by reference TRBV7-3 and TRBJ2-6, is GAGVSQTPSNKVTEKGKYVELRCDPISGHTALYWYRQSLGQGPEFLIYFQGTGAADDSGLPNDRFFAVRPEGSVSTLKIQRTERGDSAVYLCASSLQGAPSGANVLTFGAGSRLTVL.

The chain carries TRBV18 and TRBJ1-5; 7 nucleotides line up with TRBD1. The CDR3 extends over 14 amino acids. The J segment lost 5 bases and the V segment lost 6 bases, leaving 7 bases of the junction unmatched. Germline-derived CDR1 and CDR2 are KGHSH and LQKENI. CDR3 nucleotide sequence: TGTGCCAGCTCCCCGGTCAGGGGGGATCAGCCCCAGCATTTT. This codes for CASSPVRGDQPQHF.

This chain links TRBV3-1 (or the pseudogene TRBV3-2) with TRBJ1-5; D unclear. The CDR3 totals 15 residues. V lost 0 bases, J lost 4 bases, and 10 bases lay in between. Per germline, CDR1 LGHDT and CDR2 YNNKEL (reference sequence). The CDR3 is CASSQDTAGNQPQHF. In DNA, the CDR3 is TGTGCCAGCAGCCAAGATACGGCAGGTAATCAGCCCCAGCATTTT.

This rearrangement joins TRBV3-1 (or the pseudogene TRBV3-2) to TRBJ2-2; the D gene is possibly TRBD1 (6 bases). The CDR3 loop spans 16 amino acids. V was shortened by 6 bases and J by 1 base, with 15 bases between the two germline ends. Germline V gives CDR1 LGHDT, CDR2 YNNKEL (reference sequence). CDR3 sequence reads: CASRNRDLKNTGELFF. Written as DNA, the CDR3 is TGTGCCAGCAGAAACAGGGATCTAAAGAACACCGGGGAGCTGTTTTTT.

This chain uses TRBV19 with TRBJ1-5; TRBD1 matches 10 bases. Losses at the gene ends were 5 bases for V and 6 bases for J; bases not matched to a gene: 7. This CDR3 comprises 15 residues. Germline V lookup: CDR1 LNHDA, CDR2 SQIVND (reference sequence). The CDR3 nucleotides read TGTGCCAGTAGTCTCGGGACAGGGGCCACTCAGCCCCAGCATTTT. It specifies CASSLGTGATQPQHF.

This sequence joins TRBV2 and TRBJ1-6; the match to TRBD1 covers 7 bases. CDR3 length: 16 residues. V shed 4 bases and J 9 bases; nucleotides not matched to a gene: 12. Looked up from germline, CDR1 is SNHLY and CDR2 is FYNNEI. The CDR3 nucleotides are TGTGCCAGCAGTGGGCAGGGGGTGACACGGGGTTCACCCCTCCACTTT. This translates into CASSGQGVTRGSPLHF.

This clone occurred a few times. The rearrangement joins TRBV12-5 to TRBJ1-1, with 9 bases that match TRBD1. Germline assignment: CDR1 LGHNT and CDR2 FRNRAP. V lost 1 base, J lost 3 bases, and 9 bases stayed unmatched. CDR3 size: 17 residues. The CDR3 spells CASGLAPPGQGYTEAFF. As DNA, the CDR3 is TGTGCTAGTGGTTTGGCTCCTCCGGGACAGGGTTACACTGAAGCTTTCTTT.

For this clone: In the same sample, other DNA sequences code for this CDR3. The CDR3 coding sequence is TGCGCCAGCAGCCCGGGAGGGACAGGGGATCAGCCCCAGCATTTT. Translation: CASSPGGTGDQPQHF. This sequence joins TRBV5-1 and TRBJ1-5; 10 bases map to TRBD1. Germline CDR1 SGHRS, CDR2 YFSETQ. The CDR3 consists of 15 residues. The V segment lost 4 bases and the J segment 5 bases; nucleotides outside the gene matches: 6.

This clone is termed medium-sized. J is TRBJ2-7 and V is TRBV7-2, with 9 bases aligning to TRBD1. The germline V gene encodes CDR1 SGHTA and CDR2 FQGNSA. V gave up 3 bases and J gave up 7 bases; unmatched junction bases: 7. This CDR3 is 14 amino acids long. CDR3: CASSFVQGAGEQYF. The CDR3 bases are TGTGCCAGCAGCTTTGTACAGGGGGCAGGGGAGCAGTACTTC.

This chain uses TRBV6-6 with TRBJ2-2; a possible D gene is TRBD2 (6 bases). Germline loops: CDR1 MNHNY, CDR2 SVGAGI (reference sequence). Trimming removed 5 bases at V and 6 bases at J, with 10 bases between. The CDR3 runs to 13 residues. The DNA for the CDR3 is TGTGCCAGCAGTGCCCGCGGGGCCGGGGAGCTGTTTTTT. Translating it yields CASSARGAGELFF.

The CDR3 DNA reads TGTGCCAGCAGCCTAGACAGGAGTCAGCCCCAGCATTTT. It translates to CASSLDRSQPQHF. This chain connects TRBV7-6 to TRBJ1-5; TRBD1 might be the D (6 bases). The CDR3 has 13 amino acids. Trimming pared 5 bases from V and 6 bases from J, leaving 11 bases between. The germline CDR1 and CDR2 sequences are SGHVS and FNYEAQ.